One T cell receptor (beta chain) is described in this entry. With the 5' RACE reads reprocessed, TCRdb shows one record per CDR3 protein and no DNA. This table lists under 350,000 distinct CDR3 sequences. This sample is part of a study of monozygotic twins with inflammatory bowel disease. The CDR3 runs to 14 residues. CDR1 and CDR2 from the germline V gene are LGHNA and YSLEER. Material: blood. This clonotype was obtained from a human donor with ulcerative colitis or Crohn's disease, or a healthy co-twin of an affected twin (not recorded which). The chain joins TRBV4-3 to TRBJ2-7; TCRdb's assignment of TRBD2 cannot be checked, as there is no DNA. CDR3 sequence reads: CASSQGTSAYEQYF.